This T cell receptor beta chain appears in the sequencing data of a study of blood T cell repertoires in COVID-19. Using immunoSEQ multiplex PCR, the repertoire was profiled, and TCRdb retains in-frame clones only, with some absent. In the table there are about 210,000 clones, 83% of which are singletons. Specimen: peripheral blood. The clonotype comes from a woman in her 40s with active or convalescent COVID-19.

Here the CDR3 DNA reads TGTGCCAGCTCAATGGGGCGGGATTCCTACGAGCAGTACTTC. It codes for CASSMGRDSYEQYF. The rearrangement links TRBV18 to TRBJ2-7; tentative D call: TRBD2 (6 bases). V lost 5 bases and J lost 1, with 12 bases in between. The CDR3 runs to 14 residues. The germline gives CDR1 KGHSH, CDR2 LQKENI.